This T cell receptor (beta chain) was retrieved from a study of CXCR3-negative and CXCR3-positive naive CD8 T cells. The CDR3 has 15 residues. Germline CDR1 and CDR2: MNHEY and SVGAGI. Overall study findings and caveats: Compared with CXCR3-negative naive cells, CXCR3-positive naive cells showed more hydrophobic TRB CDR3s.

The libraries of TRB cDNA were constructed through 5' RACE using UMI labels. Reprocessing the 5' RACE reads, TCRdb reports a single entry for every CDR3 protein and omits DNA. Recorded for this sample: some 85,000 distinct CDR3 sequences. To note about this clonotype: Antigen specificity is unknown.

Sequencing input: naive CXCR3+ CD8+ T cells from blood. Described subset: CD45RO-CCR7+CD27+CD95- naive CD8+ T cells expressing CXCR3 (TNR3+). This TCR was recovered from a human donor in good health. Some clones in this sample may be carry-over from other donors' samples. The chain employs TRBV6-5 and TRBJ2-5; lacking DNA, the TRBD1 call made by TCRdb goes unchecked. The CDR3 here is CASSYWTGVEETQYF.